This T cell receptor beta chain is from a study of T cell repertoires and HLA-DP antigens. Here immunoSEQ multiplex PCR was the method, and the copy in TCRdb shows in-frame clones only, minus some. The sample shows approximately 86,000 clones, roughly nine tenths of them seen only once. Germline V CDR1 and CDR2: SGDLS, YYNGEE. Between the trimmed V and J ends, which lost 4 bases and 10 bases, there was a span of 17 bases. CDR3 length: 13 amino acids. This clone appeared once. Its antigen is unidentified. This receptor was taken from a man in his forties or fifties in good health and CMV-seronegative. This chain uses TRBV9 with TRBJ1-1, with D possibly matching TRBD1 (5 bases). Sequenced input: CD4+ T cells from PBMCs. CDR3 DNA sequence: TGTGCCAGCAGCCTCAACGACCCGGGGGTAGCTTTCTTT. Translating gives CASSLNDPGVAFF.